This T cell receptor (beta chain) appears in the sequencing data of a study of T cells in localized non-small cell lung cancer. In germline, CDR1 is SGHRS, CDR2 YFSETQ. After removal of 0 bases from V and 1 base from J, the junction contained 4 bases not matched to a gene. The CDR3 spans 16 residues. Profiled with immunoSEQ multiplex PCR; TCRdb holds only in-frame clones, not every one. There are 60,000 to 85,000 clones in the sample; about 90% occur only once, and roughly 22% lies in the top ten. The receptor comes from a male donor at least 60 years old with stage III squamous cell lung carcinoma. V gene TRBV5-1 combines with J gene TRBJ1-1, with 9 bases lining up with TRBD1. This sample comprised peripheral blood, obtained before any cancer treatment. The CDR3 loop is CASSLEGQGANTEAFF. The CDR3 DNA sequence: TGCGCCAGCAGCTTGGAGGGACAGGGAGCGAACACTGAAGCTTTCTTT.